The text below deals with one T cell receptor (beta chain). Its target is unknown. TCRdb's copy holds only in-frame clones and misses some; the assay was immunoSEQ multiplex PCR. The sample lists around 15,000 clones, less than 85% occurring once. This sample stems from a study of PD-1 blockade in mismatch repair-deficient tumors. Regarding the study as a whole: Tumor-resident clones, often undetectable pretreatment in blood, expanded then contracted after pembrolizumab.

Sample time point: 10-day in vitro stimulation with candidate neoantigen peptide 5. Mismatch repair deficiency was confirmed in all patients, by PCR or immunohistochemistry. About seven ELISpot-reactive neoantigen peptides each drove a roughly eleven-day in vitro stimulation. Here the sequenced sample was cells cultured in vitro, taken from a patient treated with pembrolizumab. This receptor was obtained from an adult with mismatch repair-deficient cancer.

The CDR3 region has the DNA TGTGCCAGCAGCGAGAGCAATCAGCCCCAGCATTTT. Its protein product is CASSESNQPQHF. V and J are TRBV5-8 and TRBJ1-5; D is undetermined. The CDR3 extends over 12 amino acids. CDR1 is SGHTS and CDR2 is YDEGEE in the germline V gene. Trimming took off 4 bases at V and 1 base at J, with 3 bases between the two ends.